This TCR beta chain was recovered during a study of blood T cell repertoires in COVID-19 (TCRdb year 2020). About the study as a whole: The collaborator samples originated in the United States, Italy and Spain and spanned the acute and convalescent phases of COVID-19. The sample metadata nearly always contained a de-identified subject ID, COVID-19 status, age in years and sex. The dataset comprised deeply sampled blood TCRbeta repertoires from subjects exposed to, actively infected with, or recovered from COVID-19. The repertoires were released in a freely available public database meant as a resource for research on the immune response to SARS-CoV-2. Where available, HLA class I and class II types were obtained from metadata supplied by the sample provider rather than from assay-based typing. The prospective study material was composed of cDNA or gDNA derived from T cells, B-cell-depleted T cells, or PBMCs. The samples were drawn from the first 160 participants of the ongoing ImmuneRACE study and from more than 1,000 subjects provided by 6 global collaborators. General conclusions and limits of the study: Clinical and demographic metadata were provided uncurated, with the amount varying by source and participant.

This clone was detected once. The target of this receptor is not known. There are no base qualities to consult, and no much larger clone falls within one base. The germline V and J ends show losses of 4 bases and 6 bases respectively, and no gene match explains 14 bases of the junction. The germline V gene (reference sequence) gives CDR1 as LGHDT and CDR2 as YNNKEL. The CDR3, from cysteine to phenylalanine, totals 16 residues. Only the CDR3 DNA is retained, 48 bases long and in frame from the first base. Collaborating institutions collected whole blood in K2EDTA tubes following their own protocols. Collaborator samples were shipped for TCRbeta analysis as frozen whole blood, isolated PBMCs, or DNA extracted from either sample type. The immunoSEQ Assay, a bias-controlled multiplex PCR, was used to amplify TCRbeta CDR3 regions from genomic DNA. The original methods were these. The number of nucleated cells in each sample was estimated by amplification of reference gene primers within the assay. Sequence reads were collapsed and filtered to measure the absolute abundance of every unique TCRbeta CDR3 rearrangement. For each sample, productive Simpson clonality was calculated by taking the square root of Simpson's diversity index across productive rearrangements. This immuneACCESS table, as held by TCRdb, lists in-frame sequences with V and J called but not all clones. Of the missing ones, under half trace to an unresolved V gene in checked studies; the others have no known cause. V, J and clone size reflect that table, while D and trimming were determined from the DNA. Present in this sample are fewer than 75,000 clones, roughly nine tenths of which were seen just once. The top ten constitute approximately 8.9% of the sample.

The sequence joins TRBV3-1 (or the pseudogene TRBV3-2) to TRBJ1-2; 7 middle bases align to TRBD1. This receptor was obtained from an older man with acute or convalescent COVID-19. The source material was peripheral blood. In nucleotide form, the sequence is TGTGCCAGCAGCCCATATGTAGACAGGGTGAACGATGGCTACACCTTC. This codes for CASSPYVDRVNDGYTF.